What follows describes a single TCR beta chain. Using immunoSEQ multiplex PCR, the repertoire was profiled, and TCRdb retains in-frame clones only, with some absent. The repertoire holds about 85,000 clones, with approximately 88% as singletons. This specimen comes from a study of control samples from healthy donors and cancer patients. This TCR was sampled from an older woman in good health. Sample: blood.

The CDR3 nucleotides read TGCGCCAGCAGCCAAGATCACGGCCTAACAACTAATGAAAAACTGTTTTTT. Translated, it gives CASSQDHGLTTNEKLFF. The chain links TRBV4-3 to TRBJ1-4; D not certain. Trimming took 0 bases from V and 0 from J, leaving 11 bases between them. The CDR3 consists of 17 residues. Germline loops: CDR1 LGHNA, CDR2 YSLEER.